These T cell receptor beta chains were read from a single sample in a study of blood T cells in healthy people across ages. MiXCR, applied by TCRdb to the 5' RACE reads, yields one record per CDR3 protein. Altogether over 700,000 distinct CDR3 sequences are present, 50% to 65% being singletons, with the ten largest covering about 42%. The sample taken for sequencing was blood. The receptors shown here come from a man aged 80 or over in good health. Both conserved end residues are part of each CDR3. Each record gives: D gene, V gene, clone size, J gene, CDR3 protein, CDR3 DNA. The D gene is left open where the match is weak. For some rows the clone size is stated as once, few or many, or as a class when expanded; others skip it.

TRBD1	TRBV3-1	few	TRBJ2-1	CASAPGTERNEQFF	TGTGCCAGCGCACCGGGGACAGAGCGCAATGAGCAGTTCTTC
TRBD1	TRBV4-2	.	TRBJ1-2	CASSQVAGGNYGYTF	TGTGCCAGCAGCCAAGTGGCAGGGGGCAACTATGGCTACACCTTC
TRBD1	TRBV7-6	.	TRBJ1-2	CASSPSGAGGGYGYTF	TGTGCCAGCAGCCCGAGTGGGGCAGGGGGCGGCTATGGCTACACCTTC
.	TRBV9	few	TRBJ2-1	CASSVVGASEQFF	TGTGCCAGCAGCGTAGTAGGGGCGAGTGAGCAGTTCTTC
.	TRBV4-1	.	TRBJ1-4	CASSPPGRSNEKLFF	TGCGCCAGCAGCCCCCCGGGACGGAGTAATGAAAAACTGTTTTTT
.	TRBV7-2	.	TRBJ1-6	CASSPLGGGFYNSPLHF	TGTGCCAGCAGCCCCCTCGGGGGAGGATTCTATAATTCACCCCTCCACTTT
TRBD1	TRBV3-1	.	TRBJ2-1	CASSQDIRGHEQFF	TGTGCCAGCAGCCAAGATATCAGGGGGCATGAGCAGTTCTTC
.	TRBV7-9	.	TRBJ1-2	CASSLWERAYGYTF	TGTGCCAGCAGCTTATGGGAAAGGGCCTATGGCTACACCTTC
.	TRBV7-2	.	TRBJ2-3	CASSLVGIDTQYF	TGTGCCAGCAGCTTAGTGGGGATAGATACGCAGTATTTT
.	TRBV7-3	.	TRBJ2-5	CASSPRHDGRTQYF	TGTGCCAGCAGCCCTCGACATGACGGGAGGACCCAGTACTTC
TRBD1	TRBV7-6	.	TRBJ2-1	CASSPTGGGEQFF	TGTGCCAGCAGCCCAACAGGGGGAGGTGAGCAGTTCTTC
TRBD1	TRBV3-1	.	TRBJ1-2	CASSLWTGGGYTF	TGTGCCAGCAGCCTCTGGACAGGGGGTGGCTACACCTTC